This TCR beta chain was identified during a study of T-cell memory formation after mild COVID-19. In the study overall: The study found TCR clusters largely donor specific. Whole-study results and caveats: The study detected some responding clones in pre-infection memory, suggesting cross-reactive memory joined.

A remark on this clonotype: The antigen remains undetermined.

TCRdb analysed the 5' RACE reads with MiXCR anew, one entry per CDR3 protein. Found here are roughly 500,000 distinct CDR3 sequences, about 20% of them singletons; the top ten hold 9.5% to 15%. This CDR3 is built from 12 residues. The germline V gene encodes CDR1 SQVTM and CDR2 ANQGSEA. The V end was cut by 2 bases, the J end by 8 bases, with 12 bases between. This chain joins TRBV29-1 and TRBJ1-2; D possibly corresponds to TRBD1 (6 bases). The receptor was isolated from an adult woman who had mild COVID-19 (a few samples of this study predate the infection). Cell type and time point are not known. Sequencing was done on a sample of PBMCs or a T cell subset sorted from them (not recorded which). The CDR3 bases are TGCAGCGTTGAACTGGGGGCGCGAGGCTACACCTTC. It codes for CSVELGARGYTF.